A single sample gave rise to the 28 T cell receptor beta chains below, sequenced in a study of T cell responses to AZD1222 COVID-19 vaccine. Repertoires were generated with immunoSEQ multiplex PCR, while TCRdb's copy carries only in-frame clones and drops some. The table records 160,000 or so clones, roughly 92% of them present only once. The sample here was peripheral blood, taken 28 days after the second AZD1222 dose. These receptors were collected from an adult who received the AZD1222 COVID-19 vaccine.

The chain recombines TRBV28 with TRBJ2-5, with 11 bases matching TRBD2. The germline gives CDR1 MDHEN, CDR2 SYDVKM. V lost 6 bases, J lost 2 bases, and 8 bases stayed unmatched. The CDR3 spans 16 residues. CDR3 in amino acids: CASRFSGTSGQETQYF. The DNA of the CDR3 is TGTGCCAGCAGATTTTCCGGGACTAGCGGACAAGAGACCCAGTACTTC.

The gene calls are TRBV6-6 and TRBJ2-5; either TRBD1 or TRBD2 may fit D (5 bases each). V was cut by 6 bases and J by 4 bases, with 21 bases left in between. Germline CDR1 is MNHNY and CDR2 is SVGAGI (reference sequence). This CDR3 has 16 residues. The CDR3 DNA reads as TGTGCCAGCAGAGGGACCCCCGGGACCCCCGGAGAGACCCAGTACTTC. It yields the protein CASRGTPGTPGETQYF.

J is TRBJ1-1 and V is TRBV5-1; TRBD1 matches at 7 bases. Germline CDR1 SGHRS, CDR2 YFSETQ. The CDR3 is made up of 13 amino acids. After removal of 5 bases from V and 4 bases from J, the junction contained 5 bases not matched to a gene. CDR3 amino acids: CASRQGGSTEAFF. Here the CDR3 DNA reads TGCGCCAGCAGGCAGGGGGGAAGCACTGAAGCTTTCTTT.

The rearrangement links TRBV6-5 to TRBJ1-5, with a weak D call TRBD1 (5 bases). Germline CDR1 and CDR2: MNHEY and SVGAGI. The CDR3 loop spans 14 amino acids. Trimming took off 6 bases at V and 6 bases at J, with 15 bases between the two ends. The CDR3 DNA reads TGTGCCAGCAGCGAGGAATCAGGGTCTCAGCCCCAGCATTTT. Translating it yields CASSEESGSQPQHF.

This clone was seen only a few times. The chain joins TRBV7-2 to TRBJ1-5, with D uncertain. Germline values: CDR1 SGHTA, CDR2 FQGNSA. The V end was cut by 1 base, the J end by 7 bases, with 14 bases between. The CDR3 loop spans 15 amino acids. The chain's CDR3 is CASSLVMGGSQPQHF. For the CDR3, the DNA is TGTGCCAGCAGCTTAGTAATGGGAGGGTCGCAGCCCCAGCATTTT.

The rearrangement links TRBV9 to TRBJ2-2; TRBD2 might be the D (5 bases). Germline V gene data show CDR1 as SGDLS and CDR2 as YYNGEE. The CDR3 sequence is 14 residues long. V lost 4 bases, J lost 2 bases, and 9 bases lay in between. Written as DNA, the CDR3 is TGTGCCAGCAGCCAGCCGGGAAACACCGGGGAGCTGTTTTTT. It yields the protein CASSQPGNTGELFF.

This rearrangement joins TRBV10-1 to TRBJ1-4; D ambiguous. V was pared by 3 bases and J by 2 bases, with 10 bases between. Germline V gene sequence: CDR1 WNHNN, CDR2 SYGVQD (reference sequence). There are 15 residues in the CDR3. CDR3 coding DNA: TGCGCCAGCAGTGAACCCGGGTACACTAATGAAAAACTGTTTTTT. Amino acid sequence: CASSEPGYTNEKLFF.

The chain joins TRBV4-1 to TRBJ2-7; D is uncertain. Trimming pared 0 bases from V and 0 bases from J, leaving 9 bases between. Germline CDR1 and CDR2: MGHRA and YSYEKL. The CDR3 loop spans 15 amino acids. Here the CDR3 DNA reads TGCGCCAGCAGCCAAGATCTGGTCAGCTCCTACGAGCAGTACTTC. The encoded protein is CASSQDLVSSYEQYF.

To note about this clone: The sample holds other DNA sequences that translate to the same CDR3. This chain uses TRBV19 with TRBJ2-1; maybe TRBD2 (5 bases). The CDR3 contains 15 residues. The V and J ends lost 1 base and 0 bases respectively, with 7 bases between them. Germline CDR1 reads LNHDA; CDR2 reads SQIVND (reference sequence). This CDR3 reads CASSIGSGSYNEQFF. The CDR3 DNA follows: TGTGCCAGTAGTATAGGAAGCGGCTCCTACAATGAGCAGTTCTTC. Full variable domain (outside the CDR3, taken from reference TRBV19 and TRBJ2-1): DGGITQSPKYLFRKEGQNVTLSCEQNLNHDAMYWYRQDPGQGLRLIYYSQIVNDFQKGDIAEGYSVSREKKESFPLTVTSAQKNPTAFYLCASSIGSGSYNEQFFGPGTRLTVL.

CDR3 in amino acids: CASRAGTLLGGTEAFF. CDR3 in DNA: TGCGCCAGCAGGGCCGGGACGCTGCTTGGAGGGACTGAAGCTTTCTTT. The chain combines TRBV5-1 with TRBJ1-1; possible D gene TRBD1, 5 bases. The CDR3 extends over 16 amino acids. Germline V gene sequence: CDR1 SGHRS, CDR2 YFSETQ. V gave up 5 bases and J gave up 5 bases, with 22 bases separating them.

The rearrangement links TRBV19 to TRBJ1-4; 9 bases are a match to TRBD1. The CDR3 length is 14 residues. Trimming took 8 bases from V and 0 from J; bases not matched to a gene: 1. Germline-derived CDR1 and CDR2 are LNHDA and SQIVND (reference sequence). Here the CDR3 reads CASRDRATNEKLFF. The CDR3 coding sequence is TGTGCCAGTCGGGACAGGGCAACTAATGAAAAACTGTTTTTT.

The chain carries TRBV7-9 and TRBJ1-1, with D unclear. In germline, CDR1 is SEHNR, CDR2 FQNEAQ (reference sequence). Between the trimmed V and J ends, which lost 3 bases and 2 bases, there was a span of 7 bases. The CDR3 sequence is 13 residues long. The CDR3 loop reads CASSFQSNTEAFF. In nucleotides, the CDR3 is TGTGCCAGCAGCTTTCAGAGTAACACTGAAGCTTTCTTT.

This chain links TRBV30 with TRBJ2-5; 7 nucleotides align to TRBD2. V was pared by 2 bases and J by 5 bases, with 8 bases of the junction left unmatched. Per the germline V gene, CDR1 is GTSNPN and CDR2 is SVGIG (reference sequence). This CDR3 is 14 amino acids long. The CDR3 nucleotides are TGTGCCTGGAGTCCTGGCAGGCGGGGGGAGACCCAGTACTTC. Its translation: CAWSPGRRGETQYF. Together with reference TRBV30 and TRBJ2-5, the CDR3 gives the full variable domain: SQTIHQWPATLVQPVGSPLSLECTVEGTSNPNLYWYRQAAGRGLQLLFYSVGIGQISSEVPQNLSASRPQDRQFILSSKKLLLSDSGFYLCAWSPGRRGETQYFGPGTRLLVL.

CDR3 in amino acids: CASSPSGTGGQPQHF. CDR3 DNA sequence: TGTGCCAGCAGCCCATCCGGGACAGGGGGTCAGCCCCAGCATTTT. The chain couples TRBV27 to TRBJ1-5; 11 bases are a match to TRBD1. The CDR3 is 15 amino acids. Germline V gene sequence: CDR1 MNHEY, CDR2 SMNVEV (reference sequence). The V segment lost 6 bases and the J segment 6 bases; nucleotides outside the gene matches: 7.

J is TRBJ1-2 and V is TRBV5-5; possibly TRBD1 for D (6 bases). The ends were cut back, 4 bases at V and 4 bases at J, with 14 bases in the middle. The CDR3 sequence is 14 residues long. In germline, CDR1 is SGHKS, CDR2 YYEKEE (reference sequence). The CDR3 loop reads CASSPSGAPYGYTF. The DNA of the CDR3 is TGTGCCAGCAGCCCCTCAGGGGCCCCCTATGGCTACACCTTC.

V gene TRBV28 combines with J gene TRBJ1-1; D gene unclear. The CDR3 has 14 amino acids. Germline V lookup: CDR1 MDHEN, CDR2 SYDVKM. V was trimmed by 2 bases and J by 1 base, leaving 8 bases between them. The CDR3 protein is CASSLIQENTEAFF. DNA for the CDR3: TGTGCCAGCAGTTTAATCCAAGAGAACACTGAAGCTTTCTTT.

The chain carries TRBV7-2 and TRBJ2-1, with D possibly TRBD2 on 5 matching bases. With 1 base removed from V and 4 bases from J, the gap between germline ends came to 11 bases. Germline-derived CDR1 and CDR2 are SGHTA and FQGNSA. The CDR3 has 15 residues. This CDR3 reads CASSLDPGEYNEQFF. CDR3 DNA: TGTGCCAGCAGCTTAGACCCCGGGGAATACAATGAGCAGTTCTTC.

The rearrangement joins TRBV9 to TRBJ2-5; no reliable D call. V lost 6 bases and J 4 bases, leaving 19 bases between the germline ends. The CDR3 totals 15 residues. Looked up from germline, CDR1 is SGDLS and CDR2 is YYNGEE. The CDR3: CASIRPYKGSETQYF. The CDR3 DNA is TGTGCCAGCATCCGCCCGTACAAGGGATCAGAGACCCAGTACTTC.

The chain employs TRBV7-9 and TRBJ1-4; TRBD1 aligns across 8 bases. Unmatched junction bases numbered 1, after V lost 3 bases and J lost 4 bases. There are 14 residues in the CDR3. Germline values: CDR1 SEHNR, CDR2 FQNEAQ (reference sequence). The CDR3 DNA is TGTGCCAGCAGCTTCACAGGGGGTAATGAAAAACTGTTTTTT. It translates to CASSFTGGNEKLFF.

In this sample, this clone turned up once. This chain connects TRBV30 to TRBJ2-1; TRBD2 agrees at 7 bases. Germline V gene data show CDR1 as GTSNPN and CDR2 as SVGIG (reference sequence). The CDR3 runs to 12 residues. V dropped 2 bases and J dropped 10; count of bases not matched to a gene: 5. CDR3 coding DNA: TGTGCCTGGAGTAAGACTAGCAGCGAGCAGTTCTTC. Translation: CAWSKTSSEQFF.

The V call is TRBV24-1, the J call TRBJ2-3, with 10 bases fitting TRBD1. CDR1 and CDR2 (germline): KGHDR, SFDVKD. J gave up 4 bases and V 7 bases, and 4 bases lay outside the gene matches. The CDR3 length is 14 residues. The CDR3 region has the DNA TGTGCCACCAGGACAGGGGGCGCCGCAGATACGCAGTATTTT. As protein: CATRTGGAADTQYF.

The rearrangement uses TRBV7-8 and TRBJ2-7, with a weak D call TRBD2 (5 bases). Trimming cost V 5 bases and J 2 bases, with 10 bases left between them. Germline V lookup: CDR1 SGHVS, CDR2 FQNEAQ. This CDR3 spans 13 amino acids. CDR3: CASSRGSTYEQYF. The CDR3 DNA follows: TGTGCCAGCAGCCGTGGGAGTACCTACGAGCAGTACTTC. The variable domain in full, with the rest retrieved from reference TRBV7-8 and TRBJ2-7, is GAGVSQSPRYKVAKRGQDVALRCDPISGHVSLFWYQQALGQGPEFLTYFQNEAQLDKSGLPSDRFFAERPEGSVSTLKIQRTQQEDSAVYLCASSRGSTYEQYFGPGTRLTVT.

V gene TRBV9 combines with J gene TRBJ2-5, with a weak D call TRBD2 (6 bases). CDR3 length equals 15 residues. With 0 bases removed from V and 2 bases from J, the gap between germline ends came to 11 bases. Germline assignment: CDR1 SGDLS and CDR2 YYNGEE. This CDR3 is CASSVGGTLQETQYF. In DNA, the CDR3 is TGTGCCAGCAGCGTAGGGGGGACTCTACAAGAGACCCAGTACTTC.

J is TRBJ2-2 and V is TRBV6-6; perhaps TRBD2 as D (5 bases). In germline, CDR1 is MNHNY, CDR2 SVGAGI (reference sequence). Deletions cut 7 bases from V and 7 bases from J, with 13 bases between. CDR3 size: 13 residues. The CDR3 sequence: CASKAGIGGELFF. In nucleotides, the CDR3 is TGTGCCAGCAAAGCCGGGATAGGCGGGGAGCTGTTTTTT.

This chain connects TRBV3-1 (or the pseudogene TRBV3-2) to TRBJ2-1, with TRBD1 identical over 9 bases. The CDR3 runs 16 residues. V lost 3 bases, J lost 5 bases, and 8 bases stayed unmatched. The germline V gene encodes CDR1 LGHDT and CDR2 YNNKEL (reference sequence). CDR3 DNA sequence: TGTGCCAGCAGCCACGGCCGGGACAGGGTCCACAATGAGCAGTTCTTC. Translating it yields CASSHGRDRVHNEQFF.

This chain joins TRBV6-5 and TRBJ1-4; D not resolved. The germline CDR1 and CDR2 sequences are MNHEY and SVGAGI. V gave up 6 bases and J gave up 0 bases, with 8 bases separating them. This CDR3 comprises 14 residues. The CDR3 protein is CASRGGPTNEKLFF. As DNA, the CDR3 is TGTGCCAGCAGGGGAGGCCCAACTAATGAAAAACTGTTTTTT.

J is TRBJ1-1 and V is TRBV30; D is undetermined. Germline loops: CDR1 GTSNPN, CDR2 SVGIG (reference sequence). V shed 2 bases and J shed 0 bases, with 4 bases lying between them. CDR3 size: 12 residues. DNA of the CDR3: TGTGCCTGGAGTAAGTTGAACACTGAAGCTTTCTTT. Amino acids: CAWSKLNTEAFF.

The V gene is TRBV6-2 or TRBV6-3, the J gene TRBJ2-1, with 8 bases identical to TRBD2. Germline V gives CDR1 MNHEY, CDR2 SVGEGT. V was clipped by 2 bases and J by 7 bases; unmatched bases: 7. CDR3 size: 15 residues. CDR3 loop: CASSYPPGLGNEQFF. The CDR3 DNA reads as TGTGCCAGCAGTTACCCCCCGGGACTAGGTAATGAGCAGTTCTTC.